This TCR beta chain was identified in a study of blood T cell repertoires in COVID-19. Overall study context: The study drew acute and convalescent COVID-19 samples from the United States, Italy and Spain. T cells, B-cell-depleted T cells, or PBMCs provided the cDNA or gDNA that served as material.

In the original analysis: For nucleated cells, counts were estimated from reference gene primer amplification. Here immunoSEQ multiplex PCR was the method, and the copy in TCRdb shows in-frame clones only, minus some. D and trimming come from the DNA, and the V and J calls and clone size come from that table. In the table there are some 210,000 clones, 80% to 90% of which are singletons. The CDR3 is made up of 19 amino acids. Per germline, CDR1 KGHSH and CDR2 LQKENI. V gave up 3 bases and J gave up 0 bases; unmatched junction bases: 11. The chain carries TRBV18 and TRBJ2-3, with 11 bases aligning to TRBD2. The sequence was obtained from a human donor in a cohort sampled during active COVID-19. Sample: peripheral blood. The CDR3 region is CASSPLSGTSGTSTDTQYF. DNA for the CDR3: TGTGCCAGCTCACCCCTTTCCGGGACTAGCGGAACTAGCACAGATACGCAGTATTTT.